A single sample is the source of the 8 T cell receptor beta chains below, sequenced in a study of blood T cell repertoires in COVID-19. The protocol was immunoSEQ multiplex PCR, while the TCRdb copy is restricted to in-frame clones and leaves out a portion. The data show around 230,000 clones, with roughly 85% seen just once and less than 6.5% held by the top ten. The sample taken for sequencing was peripheral blood. The receptors derive from a man aged 50-59 years with COVID-19, enrolled during active disease.

The CDR3 bases are TGCGCCAGCAGCTTACCGGACAGGGCTTCACCCCTCCACTTT. Its translation: CASSLPDRASPLHF. J is TRBJ1-6 and V is TRBV5-1; 8 nucleotides line up with TRBD1. CDR1 is SGHRS and CDR2 is YFSETQ in the germline V gene. V trimming: 2 bases; J trimming: 9 bases; junction bases outside the gene matches: 4. This CDR3 spans 14 amino acids.

This sequence joins TRBV11-2 and TRBJ2-2, with 10 bases fitting TRBD1. Germline V gene sequence: CDR1 SGHAT, CDR2 FQNNGV. The ends lost 5 bases at V and 2 bases at J; junction bases unmatched: 5. The CDR3 loop spans 16 amino acids. The chain's CDR3 is CASSSRDRGNTGELFF. DNA for the CDR3: TGTGCCAGCAGCAGTAGGGACAGGGGAAACACCGGGGAGCTGTTTTTT.

The chain links TRBV29-1 to TRBJ1-2; the D is unclear. This CDR3 contains 13 residues. The V gene lost 0 bases and the J gene lost 4 bases, with 9 bases spanning the gap. CDR1 and CDR2 (germline): SQVTM, ANQGSEA. In DNA, the CDR3 is TGCAGCGTTGAAGACCCTGGGCCCTATGGCTACACCTTC. It is translated as CSVEDPGPYGYTF.

This clone was seen only once. This sequence joins TRBV3-1 (or the pseudogene TRBV3-2) and TRBJ1-1, with a possible D match to TRBD1 (5 bases). The CDR3 covers 14 residues. V dropped 4 bases and J dropped 1 base, with 10 bases sitting between them. Germline V gene data show CDR1 as LGHDT and CDR2 as YNNKEL (reference sequence). CDR3 sequence (DNA): TGTGCCAGCAGCCCATCTCAGGGGAACACTGAAGCTTTCTTT. Translated, it gives CASSPSQGNTEAFF.

This clone was seen once. The CDR3 nucleotides read TGTGCCAGCAGGCCAAACAGGGGTAATTCACCCCTCCACTTT. It is translated as CASRPNRGNSPLHF. The genes are TRBV7-9 and TRBJ1-6; 7 bases align to TRBD1. Trimming removed 6 bases from V and 6 bases from J; junction bases left unmatched: 5. CDR1 and CDR2 (germline): SEHNR, FQNEAQ (reference sequence). CDR3 length equals 14 residues.

The J gene is TRBJ1-4, the V gene TRBV28; D is undetermined. The CDR3 extends over 14 amino acids. In germline, CDR1 is MDHEN, CDR2 SYDVKM. V was trimmed by 3 bases and J by 8 bases, leaving 13 bases between them. In DNA, the CDR3 is TGTGCCAGCAGTTTGCCGCTACTAGGGGAAAAACTGTTTTTT. This codes for CASSLPLLGEKLFF.

V is TRBV30 and J is TRBJ1-5; unclear D gene. V shed 1 base and J shed 0 bases, with 10 bases lying between them. This CDR3 is built from 15 residues. CDR1 GTSNPN and CDR2 SVGIG come from the germline V gene (reference sequence). The CDR3 loop is CAWSGAGYSNQPQHF. The CDR3 DNA reads as TGTGCCTGGAGTGGGGCAGGATATAGCAATCAGCCCCAGCATTTT.

The CDR3, as DNA: TGTGCCAGCAACAGGCCTGGGGAACGCCTCCACTTT. This encodes CASNRPGERLHF. The chain carries TRBV6-6 and TRBJ1-6, with TRBD1 as a possible D gene (5 bases). The CDR3 has 12 residues. V lost 7 bases, J lost 15 bases, and 16 bases lay in between. Germline V gives CDR1 MNHNY, CDR2 SVGAGI (reference sequence).